These 15 T cell receptor beta chains originate from one sample sequenced in a study of T cell responses to AZD1222 COVID-19 vaccine. TCRdb's copy holds only in-frame clones and misses some; the assay was immunoSEQ multiplex PCR. The sample carries about 120,000 clones, about 89% recorded once. Sequenced material: peripheral blood, taken on day 0 of AZD1222 vaccination. These receptors all stem from an adult in good health.

The genes are TRBV28 and TRBJ1-1; tentative D call: TRBD1 (6 bases). The germline CDR1 and CDR2 sequences are MDHEN and SYDVKM. The ends were cut back, 7 bases at V and 5 bases at J, with 23 bases in the middle. The CDR3 is 16 residues long. The CDR3, as DNA: TGTGCCAGCATACCGGAGACAGGTGCCGGTGAAACTGAAGCTTTCTTT. It yields the protein CASIPETGAGETEAFF.

The V and J genes are TRBV2 and TRBJ1-4, with 10 nucleotides matching TRBD1. The germline gives CDR1 SNHLY, CDR2 FYNNEI. This CDR3 spans 14 amino acids. After removal of 6 bases from V and 7 bases from J, the junction contained 5 bases not matched to a gene. CDR3 loop: CASRDRGRTEKLFF. The CDR3 bases are TGTGCCAGCAGGGACAGGGGGAGAACTGAAAAACTGTTTTTT.

The chain links TRBV10-1 to TRBJ2-7; TRBD1 aligns across 10 bases. The germline gives CDR1 WNHNN, CDR2 SYGVQD (reference sequence). The J segment lost 9 bases and the V segment lost 6 bases, leaving 11 bases of the junction unmatched. This CDR3 contains 14 residues. For the CDR3, the DNA is TGCGCCAGCAGCCCGGACAGGGGGACGGCTGGGCAGTACTTC. This sequence encodes CASSPDRGTAGQYF.

The rearrangement joins TRBV7-9 to TRBJ1-1; 8 bases agree with TRBD1. The CDR3 extends over 15 amino acids. Germline CDR1 reads SEHNR; CDR2 reads FQNEAQ (reference sequence). The V gene end was trimmed by 5 bases and the J gene end by 2 bases; junction bases not matched to a gene: 7. In DNA, the CDR3 is TGTGCCAGCAGCCCCCAGACAGGGGTAAACACTGAAGCTTTCTTT. Protein: CASSPQTGVNTEAFF. The full variable domain, its missing parts supplied by reference TRBV7-9 and TRBJ1-1, is DTGVSQNPRHKITKRGQNVTFRCDPISEHNRLYWYRQTLGQGPEFLTYFQNEAQLEKSRLLSDRFSAERPKGSFSTLEIQRTEQGDSAMYLCASSPQTGVNTEAFFGQGTRLTVV.

The CDR3 loop is CASRQTGGFSYEQYF. CDR3 DNA sequence: TGTGCCAGCAGGCAAACAGGGGGATTCTCCTACGAGCAGTACTTC. J is TRBJ2-7 and V is TRBV14; 8 nucleotides agree with TRBD1. The CDR3 sequence is 15 residues long. Germline V gene sequence: CDR1 SGHDN, CDR2 FVKESK. J lost 0 bases, V lost 6 bases, and 7 bases had no gene match.

The gene calls are TRBV7-9 and TRBJ2-7; possible D gene TRBD1, 5 bases. The germline V gene encodes CDR1 SEHNR and CDR2 FQNEAQ (reference sequence). The CDR3 spans 13 residues. V lost 6 bases and J 0 bases, leaving 9 bases between the germline ends. Here the CDR3 reads CASRPDTSYEQYF. CDR3 nucleotides: TGTGCCAGCAGACCGGACACCTCCTACGAGCAGTACTTC.

V and J are TRBV3-1 (or the pseudogene TRBV3-2) and TRBJ1-2, with a tentative D call TRBD1 (5 bases). With 4 bases removed from V and 8 bases from J, the gap between germline ends came to 17 bases. This CDR3 is 14 amino acids long. Germline CDR1 and CDR2: LGHDT and YNNKEL (reference sequence). CDR3 loop: CASSRLGVPHGYTF. The CDR3, as DNA: TGTGCCAGCAGCCGATTAGGGGTTCCTCACGGCTACACCTTC.

This sequence joins TRBV20-1 and TRBJ2-7; 11 bases fit TRBD2. Unmatched junction bases numbered 7, after V lost 3 bases and J lost 6 bases. The CDR3 is 14 residues long. The germline CDR1 and CDR2 sequences are DFQATT and SNEGSKA (reference sequence). The CDR3 DNA is TGCAGTGCTAGTCAGACTAGCGGGACGCGCGAGCAGTACTTC. It codes for CSASQTSGTREQYF.

V and J are TRBV5-6 and TRBJ1-6; the D is unclear. Germline V lookup: CDR1 SGHDT, CDR2 YYEEEE. V dropped 0 bases and J dropped 6 bases, with 10 bases sitting between them. The CDR3 sequence is 15 residues long. The CDR3 region has the DNA TGTGCCAGCAGCTTGGCGCCCCTGGGTAATTCACCCCTCCACTTT. It codes for CASSLAPLGNSPLHF.

The chain employs TRBV27 and TRBJ1-1; D is unresolved. This CDR3 is 15 amino acids long. In germline, CDR1 is MNHEY, CDR2 SMNVEV (reference sequence). Trimming removed 0 bases at V and 1 base at J, with 9 bases between. CDR3 sequence: CASSLSNAGNTEAFF. The CDR3 nucleotides are TGTGCCAGCAGTTTATCGAATGCAGGGAACACTGAAGCTTTCTTT.

This chain links TRBV28 with TRBJ1-2, with 10 nucleotides matching TRBD1. CDR3 length: 14 residues. V lost 5 bases, J lost 6 bases, and 6 bases stayed unmatched. The germline V gene encodes CDR1 MDHEN and CDR2 SYDVKM. CDR3: CASSLTGGADGYTF. Written as DNA, the CDR3 is TGTGCCAGCAGTCTGACAGGGGGCGCTGATGGCTACACCTTC.

This clone was found a few times. The V call is TRBV5-1, the J call TRBJ1-2; TRBD1 might be the D (5 bases). V dropped 0 bases and J dropped 0 bases, with 12 bases sitting between them. Germline V lookup: CDR1 SGHRS, CDR2 YFSETQ. There are 16 residues in the CDR3. This chain's CDR3 is CASSLGGQGTNYGYTF. The CDR3 DNA sequence: TGCGCCAGCAGCTTGGGCGGCCAGGGCACTAACTATGGCTACACCTTC.

CDR3 sequence: CASSVRGIPTSNQPQHF. The CDR3 region has the DNA TGTGCCAGCAGCGTAAGGGGTATCCCGACTAGCAATCAGCCCCAGCATTTT. The V and J genes are TRBV7-8 and TRBJ1-5; TRBD1 is a possible D gene (5 bases). Trimming left V 5 bases short and J 0 bases short, with 17 bases between. The CDR3 spans 17 residues. The germline gives CDR1 SGHVS, CDR2 FQNEAQ.

The V and J genes are TRBV28 and TRBJ1-2, with a possible D match to TRBD1 (6 bases). CDR1 is MDHEN and CDR2 is SYDVKM in the germline V gene. The CDR3 runs 14 residues. V lost 2 bases and J lost 8, with 15 bases in between. CDR3 protein: CASSLTGSGGGYTF. CDR3 in DNA: TGTGCCAGCAGTTTAACAGGGTCGGGTGGAGGCTACACCTTC.

V gene TRBV18 combines with J gene TRBJ1-6; 8 bases are a match to TRBD1. This CDR3 contains 16 residues. The germline gives CDR1 KGHSH, CDR2 LQKENI. V lost 4 bases to trimming and J lost 9 bases; unmatched junction nucleotides: 11. The CDR3 bases are TGTGCCAGCTCACACTCAACCGGGACAGGCGGTTCACCCCTCCACTTT. This codes for CASSHSTGTGGSPLHF.